This record concerns one T cell receptor (beta chain) sequence. This clone showed up just a few times. Its antigen is currently not known. No much larger clonotype is one base removed from it; base qualities were not supplied. The data derive from a study of T cells in localized non-small cell lung cancer (dated by TCRdb to the early 2020s). Notes on the research overall: T cell repertoires of some 240 early-stage NSCLC patients were analyzed, with tumors being compared against uninvolved tumor-adjacent lungs. A mean age of about 66 years was recorded for the NSCLC patients, of whom under 150 were male and about a hundred were female. The cohort comprised 236 treatment-naïve NSCLC patients with resected, localized lung tumors.

At diagnosis, tumor, uninvolved tumor-adjacent lung and peripheral blood were collected and then preserved as a mix of FFPE and fresh-frozen material. Blood samples were analyzed as peripheral blood mononuclear cells for TCR repertoire profiling. Spanning cysteine to phenylalanine, the CDR3 consists of 15 amino acids. Only the CDR3 DNA is retained, 45 bases long and in frame from the first base. Between the V and J ends, shortened by 2 bases and 8 bases respectively, the junction contains 14 bases. The germline V gene yields SGHRS for CDR1 and YFSETQ for CDR2. Overall study outcomes, separate from this receptor: Uninvolved tumor-adjacent lung showed the highest T cell clonality, higher than tumor, which suggests more focused antigenic responses in the uninvolved tumor-adjacent lung. Longer overall survival was associated with higher T cell density in blood, whereas shorter survival was associated with higher clonality in adjacent lung. Because of the exploratory design, TCR variables were selected using unadjusted p-values without false-discovery rate correction. A median of approximately 53 of the top 100 tumor clones turned up in the paired uninvolved adjacent lung, and under 30 of those clones also ranked among the top 100 of that same adjacent lung. Because multi-region sequencing of the tumors was not done, intratumor heterogeneity could not be ruled out.

The immunoSEQ Assay was used to sequence TCR beta CDR3 regions from DNA. The source study handled its data this way. T cell density was computed as TCR beta template counts normalized to usable DNA estimated by amplifying housekeeping genes. The preseqR package was used to estimate richness by extrapolating to 400,000 templates for PBMC samples and to 120,000 templates for tissue samples. Clonality was calculated as one minus Pielou's evenness. Tissue-enriched TCRs were identified by differential abundance testing using productive amino-acid clonotypes, minimum total count 5 and alpha 0.1. The Jaccard Index and the Morisita Overlap Index were used to quantify repertoire overlap between compartments. GLIPH grouped TCR beta CDR3s together with public tetramer-defined viral CDR3s, and a viral motif had to include at least three viral sequences and show V-gene enrichment. The table was pulled from immuneACCESS by TCRdb, which kept in-frame rearrangements only. Such tables lose some clones; where checked, under half of the loss comes from unresolved V genes, and the rest has no known cause. V and J calls and clone size follow that table, whereas D and trimming were derived from the DNA. The sample table records roughly 24,000 clones; more than 65% of these occur just once. The top ten clonotypes cover 9.5% to 10% of the sample.

The sequence came from a man between 40 and 75 years old with stage III squamous cell lung carcinoma. The sample was peripheral blood, taken before any cancer treatment. Recombination joined TRBV5-1 with TRBJ1-6; the D gene cannot be resolved reliably. DNA sequence: TGCGCCAGCAGCTTAGCAGGATCCTCCCATTCACCCCTCCACTTT. Translated, this is CASSLAGSSHSPLHF.